This T cell receptor beta chain was identified in a study of cytomegalovirus exposure and HLA in healthy donors. About this clone itself: The antigen remains unidentified.

The CDR3 loop spans 15 amino acids. Germline lookup yields CDR1 PRHDT and CDR2 FYEKMQ (reference sequence). Trimming removed 2 bases from V and 1 base from J, with 11 bases in between. The PCR was carried out with 60 Vbeta primers and 13 Jbeta primers. Original data processing: Unique TCR beta chains totaled roughly 80 million in a later count, with roughly 11 million of them shared. TCRdb's copy holds only in-frame clones and misses some; the assay was immunoSEQ multiplex PCR. From that table come the V and J calls and clone size; the DNA was used to work out D and trimming. This table holds about 250,000 clones, 80% found once. The donors were healthy bone marrow donors. Study-wide results and limits: With DRB1 most and HLA-C fewest, TCR association rates differed between HLA loci in a later analysis. Prior analysis indicated that the majority of TCR beta V segments exhibited productivity approximately 87% or approximately 30% of the time.

What was sequenced was PBMCs. This clonotype was sampled from a girl aged 2 to 9 in good health and CMV-seronegative. This rearrangement joins TRBV13 to TRBJ1-1; D is uncertain. CDR3 nucleotide sequence: TGTGCCAGCAGCTTAAGAGGGATGGGGAACACTGAAGCTTTCTTT. It translates to CASSLRGMGNTEAFF.